The rows below give T cell receptor beta chains drawn from one sample of a study of T cells after yellow fever vaccination. TCRdb itself ran the 5' RACE reads through MiXCR, one entry per CDR3 protein. The sample yields about 230,000 distinct CDR3 sequences, about 7% seen once. The starting material was CD4+ T cells sorted from PBMCs, obtained on the day of the yellow fever booster vaccination. The receptor set was obtained from a man aged 25 to 40 who received the YFV17D yellow fever vaccine. Each CDR3 is given without its conserved first and last residue. Each record gives: V gene, CDR3 protein.

V: TRBV7-7
CDR3: ASRGRLAGTDTQY

V: TRBV5-1
CDR3: ASTSGTASYNEQF

V: TRBV12-3/TRBV12-4
CDR3: ASSLGGNTGALF

V: TRBV28
CDR3: ASRTGSAHGETQY

V: TRBV6-1
CDR3: ASTRDSGPREQY

V: TRBV9
CDR3: ASSGKTSIPNEQF

V: TRBV7-2
CDR3: ASSLGRSRYEQY

V: TRBV6-5
CDR3: ASRPDRGETF

V: TRBV20-1
CDR3: CASAPGRTPRAYEQY

V: TRBV12-3/TRBV12-4
CDR3: ASSPKTANYGYT

V: TRBV7-2
CDR3: ASSLGTISYNEQF

V: TRBV20-1
CDR3: SARDLGSGRDTQY

V: TRBV20-1
CDR3: SGTAGGPTDTQY

V: TRBV7-9
CDR3: ASSRTGGDFYGYT

V: TRBV7-8
CDR3: ASSLLLDGYT

V: TRBV7-9
CDR3: ASSYEPETQY

V: TRBV5-1
CDR3: ASSLTGTADTQY

V: TRBV3-1
CDR3: ASSHRANTGELF

V: TRBV20-1
CDR3: SAREAGAGGYT

V: TRBV5-1
CDR3: ASSSPSSGMDEQY

V: TRBV5-1
CDR3: ASRAVGRGVSNEQF

V: TRBV10-3
CDR3: AIRRGNDGELF

V: TRBV5-6
CDR3: ASSLWGKVQPQH

V: TRBV27
CDR3: ASSLRQFDTEAF

V: TRBV7-9
CDR3: ASSWDGESYEQY

V: TRBV5-1
CDR3: ASSPAPLGSSYNEQF

V: TRBV5-1
CDR3: ASSLEQGSGDTQY

V: TRBV7-2
CDR3: ASSLDYRGEETQY

V: TRBV10-3
CDR3: ATWDSGEKLF

V: TRBV12-3/TRBV12-4
CDR3: ATTVMREGEQY

V: TRBV7-9
CDR3: ASSLAAGEQY

V: TRBV28
CDR3: ASSPLDLAKNIQY

V: TRBV30
CDR3: AWKALLGDDTEAF

V: TRBV5-1
CDR3: ASSIGQNNEQF

V: TRBV7-2
CDR3: ASSSGFGGYNEQF

V: TRBV11-2
CDR3: ASSHRPGLAGGSSYNEQF

V: TRBV7-2
CDR3: ASSLTASGTYEQY

V: TRBV27
CDR3: ASRRGLYEQY

V: TRBV19
CDR3: ASKLAGGNEQF

V: TRBV7-7
CDR3: ASSLGPRVRGQETQY

V: TRBV11-2
CDR3: ASSLVRTGELF

V: TRBV7-3
CDR3: ASSEAKGFTEAF

V: TRBV6-5
CDR3: ASSYSTSNEQF

V: TRBV5-4
CDR3: ASSLSAISYNEQF

V: TRBV4-3
CDR3: ASSQLQGSLYGYT

V: TRBV2
CDR3: ASSSMGSGELF

V: TRBV18
CDR3: ASSPPGLGGHTEAF

V: TRBV20-1
CDR3: SARVGTSTGELF

V: TRBV14
CDR3: ASSLSVYPSYNEQF

V: TRBV6-5
CDR3: ASIQGTRSYSNQPQH

V: TRBV7-8
CDR3: ASSFLGGGQPQH

V: TRBV4-3
CDR3: ASSQDRRTVEQF